Following are 32 T cell receptor beta chains from one sample sequenced in a study of radiation and T cells in renal cell carcinoma. The protocol was immunoSEQ multiplex PCR, while the TCRdb copy is restricted to in-frame clones and leaves out a portion. The sample lists roughly 130,000 clones, approximately 90% occurring once. Documented time point: blood 2 weeks post-SBRT. Sample treatment: 15 Gy SBRT to primary tumor, nephrectomy 4 weeks later. The sample in question was blood, obtained from a patient whose treatment included radiotherapy and nephrectomy. All receptors come from a woman aged 70-85 years with renal cell carcinoma.

The rearrangement links TRBV11-1 to TRBJ1-2, with D uncertain. Deletions cut 1 base from V and 5 bases from J, with 23 bases between. Germline values: CDR1 SGHAT, CDR2 FQDESV (reference sequence). CDR3 length equals 18 residues. CDR3 nucleotides: TGTGCCAGCAGCTTAGAGCCAGAGCCAACCTCCATCCGTTATGGCTACACCTTC. Translated: CASSLEPEPTSIRYGYTF.

This clone was detected only a few times. The chain is built from TRBV11-2 and TRBJ1-2; D possibly corresponds to TRBD1 (5 bases). V was clipped by 2 bases and J by 6 bases, with 16 bases between them. The CDR3 has 15 residues. The germline V gene has CDR1 SGHAT and CDR2 FQNNGV. The CDR3 DNA is TGTGCCAGCAGCTTACGGGGGTTTGCAGTGAATGGCTACACCTTC. This encodes CASSLRGFAVNGYTF.

This chain links TRBV28 with TRBJ2-7, with 7 nucleotides matching TRBD1. The CDR3 has 16 amino acids. Germline V gives CDR1 MDHEN, CDR2 SYDVKM. Trimming removed 3 bases from V and 3 bases from J; junction bases left unmatched: 11. The CDR3 here is CASSFGLRGRNYEQYF. CDR3 DNA sequence: TGTGCCAGCAGTTTTGGCCTGAGGGGGCGAAACTACGAGCAGTACTTC.

The genes are TRBV5-1 and TRBJ2-3; 11 positions match TRBD2. The CDR3 totals 16 residues. Looked up from germline, CDR1 is SGHRS and CDR2 is YFSETQ. J gave up 0 bases and V 3 bases, and 3 bases lay outside the gene matches. DNA for the CDR3: TGCGCCAGCAGCTGGGCTAGCGGGGGGAGCACAGATACGCAGTATTTT. Translation: CASSWASGGSTDTQYF.

This chain links TRBV7-2 with TRBJ1-5; TRBD1 matches 7 bases. Germline loops: CDR1 SGHTA, CDR2 FQGNSA. Trimming took 2 bases from V and 10 from J; bases not matched to a gene: 8. The CDR3 is made up of 14 amino acids. The CDR3 DNA is TGTGCCAGCAGCTTAAGGGGACAGTTAAATCCCCAGCATTTT. It yields the protein CASSLRGQLNPQHF.

The rearrangement links TRBV10-3 to TRBJ2-5; D might be TRBD1 or TRBD2, each matching 5 bases. Per germline, CDR1 ENHRY and CDR2 SYGVKD. V dropped 3 bases and J dropped 5 bases, with 16 bases sitting between them. The CDR3 has 15 amino acids. This chain's CDR3 is CAISEGTAKQETQYF. In nucleotides, the CDR3 is TGTGCCATCAGTGAAGGGACGGCAAAACAGGAGACCCAGTACTTC.

This clone appeared once. This CDR3 reads CASSFRDRPNYGYTF. CDR3 sequence (DNA): TGTGCCAGCAGTTTTCGGGACAGACCTAACTATGGCTACACCTTC. The V and J genes are TRBV28 and TRBJ1-2; 7 positions match TRBD1. CDR1 and CDR2 from the germline V gene are MDHEN and SYDVKM. V was pared by 3 bases and J by 0 bases, with 4 bases of the junction left unmatched. The CDR3 loop spans 15 amino acids.

This rearrangement joins TRBV9 to TRBJ1-2, with D tentatively TRBD1 (5 bases). The CDR3 totals 18 residues. Germline loops: CDR1 SGDLS, CDR2 YYNGEE. V shed 4 bases and J shed 3 bases, with 25 bases lying between them. The DNA for the CDR3 is TGTGCCAGCAGCTCGGGTTTGAGGGCAGGGCTCAGGGACTATGGCTACACCTTC. It translates to CASSSGLRAGLRDYGYTF.

This chain joins TRBV25-1 and TRBJ2-3; the match to TRBD2 covers 10 bases. The CDR3 totals 14 residues. J lost 8 bases, V lost 7 bases, and 9 bases had no gene match. Germline assignment: CDR1 MGHDK and CDR2 SYGVNS. CDR3 nucleotides: TGTGCCAGCACCGGTACTAGCGGGGTGGCTACGCAGTATTTT. Residues: CASTGTSGVATQYF.

The chain employs TRBV5-6 and TRBJ1-2, with D uncertain. Germline lookup yields CDR1 SGHDT and CDR2 YYEEEE. The germline V and J ends were trimmed by 0 bases and 8 bases, with 5 bases remaining between them. The CDR3 is 11 amino acids. In DNA, the CDR3 is TGTGCCAGCAGCTTGGACGGGGGCTACACCTTC. This sequence encodes CASSLDGGYTF. Using reference TRBV5-6 and TRBJ1-2 for the parts outside the CDR3, the full variable domain is DAGVTQSPTHLIKTRGQQVTLRCSPKSGHDTVSWYQQALGQGPQFIFQYYEEEERQRGNFPDRFSGHQFPNYSSELNVNALLLGDSALYLCASSLDGGYTFGSGTRLTVV.

Only one count was recorded for this clone. The J gene is TRBJ1-2, the V gene TRBV21-1. TRBV21-1 represents a pseudogene. The CDR3 spans 13 residues. CDR3 nucleotide sequence: TGTGCCAGCAGCGAAGGTCAAGACTATGGCTACACCTTC. Protein: CASSEGQDYGYTF.

The chain combines TRBV4-2 with TRBJ1-4; D gene unclear. CDR1 is LGHNA and CDR2 is YNFKEQ in the germline V gene. The CDR3 extends over 15 amino acids. V dropped 1 base and J dropped 4 bases, with 10 bases sitting between them. The CDR3 loop reads CASSQGTDDNEKLFF. The CDR3 nucleotides read TGTGCCAGCAGCCAAGGGACGGACGATAATGAAAAACTGTTTTTT.

The rearrangement uses TRBV5-4 and TRBJ2-5; perhaps TRBD2 as D (6 bases). This CDR3 contains 15 residues. Germline V gene sequence: CDR1 SGHNT, CDR2 YYREEE (reference sequence). The V and J ends lost 4 bases and 2 bases respectively, with 15 bases between them. CDR3 nucleotide sequence: TGTGCCAGCAGCCCCGGGAGTGGGGTGCAAGAGACCCAGTACTTC. It codes for CASSPGSGVQETQYF. The full variable domain, with the rest looked up from reference TRBV5-4 and TRBJ2-5, is ETGVTQSPTHLIKTRGQQVTLRCSSQSGHNTVSWYQQALGQGPQFIFQYYREEENGRGNFPPRFSGLQFPNYSSELNVNALELDDSALYLCASSPGSGVQETQYFGPGTRLLVL.

V gene TRBV20-1 combines with J gene TRBJ2-3; D gene ambiguous. V shed 7 bases and J shed 4 bases, with 9 bases lying between them. Germline V gene data show CDR1 as DFQATT and CDR2 as SNEGSKA (reference sequence). CDR3 length: 11 residues. CDR3 sequence (DNA): TGCAGTGGGACGCAGTCAGATACGCAGTATTTT. Residues: CSGTQSDTQYF.

The chain is built from TRBV19 and TRBJ2-2; either TRBD1 or TRBD2 may supply D (5 bases each). The CDR3 has 12 residues. The germline V gene has CDR1 LNHDA and CDR2 SQIVND (reference sequence). The V and J ends lost 3 bases and 7 bases respectively, with 6 bases between them. This CDR3 reads CASSIGGGELFF. The CDR3 nucleotides are TGTGCCAGTAGTATTGGGGGCGGGGAGCTGTTTTTT.

This clone came up once. The rearrangement links TRBV19 to TRBJ2-3, with 7 bases matching TRBD1. The CDR3 consists of 15 residues. V lost 5 bases, J lost 1 base, and 6 bases stayed unmatched. From germline, CDR1 is LNHDA and CDR2 SQIVND (reference sequence). The CDR3 nucleotides read TGTGCCAGTAGTGGGGGTAGGGGGCGCACAGATACGCAGTATTTT. Protein product: CASSGGRGRTDTQYF.

CDR3 DNA: TGTGCCAGTTCCTCTAGCGACAGGGGATATTCACCCCTCCACTTT. Translation gives CASSSSDRGYSPLHF. V is TRBV19 and J is TRBJ1-6; 8 bases agree with TRBD1. The V segment lost 8 bases and the J segment 8 bases; nucleotides outside the gene matches: 11. Germline-derived CDR1 and CDR2 are LNHDA and SQIVND (reference sequence). The CDR3 has 15 residues.

The chain employs TRBV7-9 and TRBJ2-5, with 10 bases aligning to TRBD1. This CDR3 is 15 amino acids long. After removal of 6 bases from V and 5 bases from J, the junction contained 9 bases not matched to a gene. CDR1 SEHNR and CDR2 FQNEAQ come from the germline V gene (reference sequence). This chain's CDR3 is CASSFRTGGGETQYF. CDR3 coding DNA: TGTGCCAGCAGTTTCCGGACAGGGGGTGGGGAGACCCAGTACTTC.

The gene calls are TRBV7-9 and TRBJ2-5; D uncertain. Germline CDR1 reads SEHNR; CDR2 reads FQNEAQ (reference sequence). This CDR3 spans 14 amino acids. Trimming took 5 bases from V and 5 from J, leaving 15 bases between them. CDR3 in amino acids: CASSPDAKAETQYF. The CDR3 coding sequence is TGTGCCAGCAGCCCGGACGCAAAGGCGGAGACCCAGTACTTC.

Ten or more counts support this clone. The chain links TRBV27 to TRBJ1-1, with a tentative D call TRBD1 (6 bases). Trimming left V 4 bases short and J 13 bases short, with 13 bases between. The CDR3 totals 11 residues. Germline V gene lookup returns CDR1 MNHEY and CDR2 SMNVEV (reference sequence). The CDR3: CASSSTGMNFF. CDR3 DNA sequence: TGTGCCAGCAGTTCGACAGGTATGAATTTCTTT.

J is TRBJ2-3 and V is TRBV19; D ambiguous. V was pared by 5 bases and J by 0 bases, with 9 bases between. In germline, CDR1 is LNHDA, CDR2 SQIVND (reference sequence). The length of the CDR3 is 14 residues. CDR3 bases: TGTGCCAGTAGTTCCGGCACTAGCACAGATACGCAGTATTTT. Amino acids: CASSSGTSTDTQYF.

This rearrangement joins TRBV7-6 to TRBJ1-3; a weak D match, TRBD1 (6 bases). The V and J ends lost 6 bases and 4 bases respectively, with 16 bases between them. This CDR3 spans 15 amino acids. Germline-derived CDR1 and CDR2 are SGHVS and FNYEAQ. CDR3: CASSSKAGGGNTIYF. The CDR3 DNA reads TGTGCCAGCAGTTCTAAGGCGGGGGGCGGAAACACCATATATTTT.

The sample holds one count of this clone. The CDR3 protein is CASSWDRQKAFF. DNA for the CDR3: TGTGCCAGCAGCTGGGACCGCCAAAAAGCTTTCTTT. The rearrangement joins TRBV7-8 to TRBJ1-1; weak D call: TRBD1 (5 bases). Deletions cut 4 bases from V and 9 bases from J, with 12 bases between. There are 12 residues in the CDR3. Germline CDR1 and CDR2: SGHVS and FQNEAQ.

The genes are TRBV4-2 and TRBJ1-1, with D possibly TRBD1 on 6 matching bases. Germline CDR1 reads LGHNA; CDR2 reads YNFKEQ. V was shortened by 1 base and J by 8 bases, with 8 bases between the two germline ends. The CDR3 spans 12 residues. CDR3 bases: TGTGCCAGCAGCCAAGGGGGGGCAGAAGCTTTCTTT. Residues: CASSQGGAEAFF.

CDR3 sequence (DNA): TGTGCCAGCAGCTTAGATGCTAGCGGCATTAATGAGCAGTTCTTC. This translates into CASSLDASGINEQFF. This chain connects TRBV7-2 to TRBJ2-1; 7 nucleotides match TRBD2. The V and J ends lost 1 base and 7 bases, in that order; junction bases with no gene match: 7. The CDR3 is 15 amino acids. CDR1 is SGHTA and CDR2 is FQGNSA in the germline V gene. Full variable domain (rest looked up from reference TRBV7-2 and TRBJ2-1): GAGVSQSPSNKVTEKGKDVELRCDPISGHTALYWYRQSLGQGLEFLIYFQGNSAPDKSGLPSDRFSAERTGGSVSTLTIQRTQQEDSAVYLCASSLDASGINEQFFGPGTRLTVL.

The rearrangement joins TRBV5-4 to TRBJ1-2; no definite D call. The V end was cut by 3 bases, the J end by 1 base, with 13 bases between. The germline V gene encodes CDR1 SGHNT and CDR2 YYREEE (reference sequence). The CDR3 loop spans 15 amino acids. In DNA form, the CDR3 reads TGTGCCAGCAGCTCACCGGGGAGGAATAACTATGGCTACACCTTC. Its translation is CASSSPGRNNYGYTF.

V usage is TRBV5-6 and J usage is TRBJ1-3; 10 nucleotides match TRBD1. The V gene's germline CDR1 is SGHDT and CDR2 YYEEEE. CDR3 length equals 17 residues. J gave up 3 bases and V 1 base, and 7 bases lay outside the gene matches. The CDR3 loop reads CASSLNPGTGVGNTIYF. As DNA, the CDR3 is TGTGCCAGCAGCTTGAACCCTGGGACAGGGGTTGGAAACACCATATATTTT. Full variable domain (rest looked up from reference TRBV5-6 and TRBJ1-3): DAGVTQSPTHLIKTRGQQVTLRCSPKSGHDTVSWYQQALGQGPQFIFQYYEEEERQRGNFPDRFSGHQFPNYSSELNVNALLLGDSALYLCASSLNPGTGVGNTIYFGEGSWLTVV.

The rearrangement uses TRBV7-9 and TRBJ2-5; perhaps TRBD1 as D (5 bases). The CDR3 has 15 amino acids. V was pared by 5 bases and J by 3 bases, with 16 bases between. The germline gives CDR1 SEHNR, CDR2 FQNEAQ (reference sequence). The DNA for the CDR3 is TGTGCCAGCAGCGTTCTACAGGCCTCTAAAGAGACCCAGTACTTC. Amino acid sequence: CASSVLQASKETQYF.

The V gene is TRBV28, the J gene TRBJ2-7; D gene ambiguous. This CDR3 spans 15 amino acids. Germline-derived CDR1 and CDR2 are MDHEN and SYDVKM. V shed 7 bases and J shed 6 bases, with 22 bases lying between them. The CDR3 loop is CASIKRHPRISEQYF. The DNA for the CDR3 is TGTGCCAGCATCAAAAGGCACCCGCGAATCAGCGAGCAGTACTTC.

V usage is TRBV2 and J usage is TRBJ2-3; 9 bases align to TRBD1. V trimming: 9 bases; J trimming: 1 base; junction bases outside the gene matches: 2. Germline lookup yields CDR1 SNHLY and CDR2 FYNNEI. The CDR3 has 13 residues. CDR3 DNA: TGTGCCAGGGGACAGGGAGGCACAGATACGCAGTATTTT. This translates into CARGQGGTDTQYF. Filled out from reference TRBV2 and TRBJ2-3, the complete variable domain reads EPEVTQTPSHQVTQMGQEVILRCVPISNHLYFYWYRQILGQKVEFLVSFYNNEISEKSEIFDDQFSVERPDGSNFTLKIRSTKLEDSAMYFCARGQGGTDTQYFGPGTRLTVL.

This clone occurred once. The chain joins TRBV4-1 to TRBJ2-7; 7 bases are a match to TRBD1. The CDR3 has 16 amino acids. CDR1 is MGHRA, CDR2 YSYEKL, per germline. V lost 3 bases to trimming and J lost 1 base; unmatched junction nucleotides: 9. The CDR3, as DNA: TGCGCCAGCAGCCAGATCGGACGGACAGGATCCTACGAGCAGTACTTC. Residues: CASSQIGRTGSYEQYF.

This chain links TRBV6-1 with TRBJ1-2; D remains ambiguous. The V end lost 6 bases, the J end lost 5 bases, and 16 bases lay between the germline ends. Germline CDR1 reads MNHNS; CDR2 reads SASEGT. The CDR3 extends over 14 amino acids. CDR3 region: CASRAGLSFYGYTF. CDR3 DNA: TGTGCCAGCAGGGCAGGCCTGTCGTTTTATGGCTACACCTTC.